These 10 T cell receptor beta chains were all obtained from the same sample, sequenced in a study of T cell responses to AZD1222 COVID-19 vaccine. Method: immunoSEQ multiplex PCR; TCRdb's copy keeps in-frame clones and lacks some. The sample has some 71,000 clones; 65% to 85% are singletons. Material: peripheral blood, obtained on day 0 of AZD1222 vaccination. The receptor set was obtained from an adult in good health.

Written as DNA, the CDR3 is TGTGCCAGCAGTGACGTCAGCCCGCCCCAGCATTTT. Translated: CASSDVSPPQHF. The chain links TRBV6-2 or TRBV6-3 to TRBJ1-5; D gene ambiguous. Between the trimmed V and J ends, which lost 5 bases and 9 bases, there was a span of 11 bases. The CDR3 sequence is 12 residues long. CDR1 and CDR2 from the germline V gene are MNHEY and SVGEGT.

The V gene is TRBV10-3, the J gene TRBJ1-1; no clear D gene. From germline, CDR1 is ENHRY and CDR2 SYGVKD. The germline V and J ends were trimmed by 8 bases and 1 base, with 11 bases remaining between them. The CDR3 totals 13 residues. CDR3 bases: TGTGCCATCCGCCTAGGCCAGAACACTGAAGCTTTCTTT. Protein: CAIRLGQNTEAFF.

This clone was seen only a few times. This chain uses TRBV9 with TRBJ1-3; no firm D call. CDR3 length: 16 residues. V lost 4 bases, J lost 0 bases, and 14 bases lay in between. Germline CDR1 reads SGDLS; CDR2 reads YYNGEE. CDR3 nucleotide sequence: TGTGCCAGCAGCCCCGCCCACGGACTCTCTGGAAACACCATATATTTT. It specifies CASSPAHGLSGNTIYF.

The rearrangement joins TRBV11-2 to TRBJ2-3; D ambiguous. Germline V CDR1 and CDR2: SGHAT, FQNNGV. There are 13 residues in the CDR3. V lost 1 base, J lost 5 bases, and 7 bases lay in between. The CDR3 here is CASSLAHEDTQYF. The CDR3 DNA reads TGTGCCAGCAGCTTAGCCCATGAAGATACGCAGTATTTT. Combining the CDR3 with reference TRBV11-2 and TRBJ2-3 gives the whole variable domain EAGVAQSPRYKIIEKRQSVAFWCNPISGHATLYWYQQILGQGPKLLIQFQNNGVVDDSQLPKDRFSAERLKGVDSTLKIQPAKLEDSAVYLCASSLAHEDTQYFGPGTRLTVL.

The chain carries TRBV6-1 and TRBJ1-3, with D uncertain. Trimming left V 2 bases short and J 2 bases short, with 10 bases between. This CDR3 is 15 amino acids long. Germline loops: CDR1 MNHNS, CDR2 SASEGT. This CDR3 reads CASSERGRTGNTIYF. CDR3 nucleotide sequence: TGTGCCAGCAGTGAAAGAGGGCGTACTGGAAACACCATATATTTT.

This chain uses TRBV6-5 with TRBJ2-1; no clear D gene. Germline CDR1 is MNHEY and CDR2 is SVGAGI. The ends were cut back, 6 bases at V and 8 bases at J, with 14 bases in the middle. The CDR3 contains 13 residues. The CDR3 bases are TGTGCCAGCAGCATGATCCCAGGCCATGAGCAGTTCTTC. Residues: CASSMIPGHEQFF.

This chain connects TRBV28 to TRBJ1-4; TRBD1 is a possible D gene (6 bases). The V end was cut by 7 bases, the J end by 2 bases, with 14 bases between. Germline V lookup: CDR1 MDHEN, CDR2 SYDVKM. This CDR3 comprises 15 residues. The CDR3 sequence: CASTRRGGTNEKLFF. In DNA form, the CDR3 reads TGTGCCAGCACCCGCCGAGGGGGTACTAATGAAAAACTGTTTTTT.

The V gene is TRBV11-2, the J gene TRBJ2-1, with 8 nucleotides matching TRBD2. The CDR3 totals 13 residues. V dropped 6 bases and J dropped 8; count of bases not matched to a gene: 6. CDR1 and CDR2 (germline): SGHAT, FQNNGV. CDR3 loop: CASSWTSLDEQFF. DNA of the CDR3: TGTGCCAGCAGTTGGACTAGCCTAGATGAGCAGTTCTTC.

The V gene is TRBV9, the J gene TRBJ1-2; 11 bases line up with TRBD1. The germline V gene has CDR1 SGDLS and CDR2 YYNGEE. V was clipped by 2 bases and J by 9 bases; unmatched bases: 6. The CDR3 runs 14 residues. The CDR3 loop reads CASSVTGTGGRYTF. In nucleotides, the CDR3 is TGTGCCAGCAGCGTTACCGGGACAGGGGGTCGCTACACCTTC.

This chain links TRBV2 with TRBJ2-7; 10 bases are shared with TRBD1. The CDR3 contains 14 residues. Germline values: CDR1 SNHLY, CDR2 FYNNEI. V lost 6 bases and J lost 3; bases outside the gene matches: 5. The CDR3 is CASRGRDRGYEQYF. Written as DNA, the CDR3 is TGTGCCAGCAGGGGCCGGGACAGGGGCTACGAGCAGTACTTC.